This T cell receptor (beta chain) was recovered during a study of control samples from healthy donors and cancer patients. The table came from immunoSEQ multiplex PCR; TCRdb's copy has only in-frame clones and leaves some out. The sample consists of under 80,000 clones, approximately 94% of them appearing once. This CDR3 has 15 amino acids. From germline, CDR1 is MNHEY and CDR2 SMNVEV (reference sequence). Deletions cut 3 bases from V and 4 bases from J, with 16 bases between. Sequencing used PBMCs. The clonotype originates from a woman in her thirties or forties with lung cancer. The V and J genes are TRBV27 and TRBJ2-7, with D possibly being TRBD1 (5 bases). The CDR3, as DNA: TGTGCCAGCAGTTTGCGCCCAGGGCTGGCATACGAGCAGTACTTC. It encodes CASSLRPGLAYEQYF.